The source of this T cell receptor (beta chain) is a study of blood T cell repertoires in COVID-19. Study as a whole: The origin of the acute and convalescent COVID-19 samples was the United States, Italy and Spain. Nucleic acid was either cDNA or gDNA, and it came from T cells, B-cell-depleted T cells, or PBMCs.

Sequencing was performed with immunoSEQ multiplex PCR; in TCRdb, only in-frame clones are kept and a portion is missing. The profile shows about 170,000 clones, roughly 81% of them singletons. The clonotype comes from an elderly woman with COVID-19, enrolled during active disease. The specimen sequenced was peripheral blood.

CDR3 in DNA: TGTGCCAGTAGGCTAACTAGCGGATTTTACAATGAGCAGTTCTTC. It codes for CASRLTSGFYNEQFF. The gene calls are TRBV19 and TRBJ2-1, with TRBD2 matching over 8 bases. V shed 6 bases and J 4 bases; nucleotides not matched to a gene: 8. Germline CDR1 and CDR2: LNHDA and SQIVND (reference sequence). This CDR3 has 15 residues.